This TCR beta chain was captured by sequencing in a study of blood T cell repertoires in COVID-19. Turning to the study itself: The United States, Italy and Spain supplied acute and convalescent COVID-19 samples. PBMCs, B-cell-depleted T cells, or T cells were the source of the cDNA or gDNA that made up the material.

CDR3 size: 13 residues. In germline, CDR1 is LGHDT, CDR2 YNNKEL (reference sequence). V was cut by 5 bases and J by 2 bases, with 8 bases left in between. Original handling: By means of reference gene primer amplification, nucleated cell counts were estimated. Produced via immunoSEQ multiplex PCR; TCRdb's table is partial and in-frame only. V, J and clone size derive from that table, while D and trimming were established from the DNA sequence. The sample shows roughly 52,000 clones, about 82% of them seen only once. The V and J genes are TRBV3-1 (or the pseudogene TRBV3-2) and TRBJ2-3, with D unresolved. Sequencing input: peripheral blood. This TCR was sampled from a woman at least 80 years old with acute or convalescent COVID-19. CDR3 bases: TGTGCCAGCAGCAGTCACTACACAGATACGCAGTATTTT. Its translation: CASSSHYTDTQYF.